The T cell receptor (beta chain) under discussion was sequenced for a study of PD-L1 blockade in urothelial cancer. On the study more broadly: Males with bladder-origin urothelial cancer made up about 85% of the roughly 29 patients. T cell content in blood samples showed a median of 141,255. After treatment start, blood was analyzed at 3 weeks (second dose) and at 6 weeks.

CDR3 length: 17 residues. The V and J ends lost 3 bases and 5 bases, in that order; junction bases with no gene match: 9. CDR1 is MGHRA and CDR2 is YSYEKL in the germline V gene. Synthetic TCR analog templates were spiked into all PCRs individually. TCRdb's table, derived via immunoSEQ multiplex PCR, lists solely in-frame clones and lacks some. Among about 100,000 clones listed, about nine tenths were seen once. The sequences come from PBMCs, collected around atezolizumab (anti-PD-L1) treatment. This TCR was sampled from an elderly woman with urothelial cancer. This chain links TRBV4-1 with TRBJ2-2; 10 bases fit TRBD2. In DNA, the CDR3 is TGCGCCAGCAGCCAGGTACTAGCGGGAAAGAGTACCGGGGAGCTGTTTTTT. Its translation is CASSQVLAGKSTGELFF.